This TCR beta chain was sequenced during a study of Ad26.COV2.S vaccination and SARS-CoV-2 variants (dated by TCRdb to about 2021). About the study as a whole: Sequencing of the TCRbeta repertoire served to evaluate the specificity and breadth of SARS-CoV-2-reactive T cell receptors following Ad26.COV2.S vaccination. The TCR-sequenced set comprised around 32 samples: around 20 Ad26.COV2.S vaccine recipients, 5 placebo recipients and 8 SARS-CoV-2 convalescent individuals. Here is what the overall study found, with its caveats: Spike-specific TCR breadth was higher in Ad26.COV2.S recipients than in placebo recipients (P = 0.0014). Vaccine and placebo recipients had similar non-spike TCR breadth, a finding consistent with the vaccine containing only spike. After vaccination, spike-specific CD8+ and CD4+ T cell responses were reported to show substantial breadth. The authors noted that the TCR breadth and depth analyses may have underestimated total T cell responses.

Comments on this clone: The antigen it recognizes is unknown. Base qualities are missing; no much larger clone stands one base away.

The immunoSEQ Assay was used to sequence TCRbeta CDR3 regions. After extraction, genomic DNA underwent amplification by bias-controlled multiplex PCR, followed by high-throughput sequencing. Under the source paper's analysis protocol: To quantify the absolute abundance of every unique TCRbeta CDR3 region, sequences were collapsed and filtered. Usable DNA was measured by amplifying reference genes present in all nucleated cells, and TCRbeta template counts were normalized to that usable DNA to estimate T cell fraction. Repertoire TCRs were annotated as SARS-CoV-2-specific when V gene, CDR3 amino acid sequence and J gene were exactly matched to a known reactive TCR set. MIRA supplied the reference SARS-CoV-2 TCR set, which was filtered for enrichment in COVID-19-positive ImmuneCODE repertoires so that public or cross-reactive TCRs were removed. Using the MIRA antigens, annotated TCRs were further analysed by specific ORF or by position within an ORF. Breadth was defined as annotated unique rearrangements over total unique productive rearrangements; depth was the summed frequency of those rearrangements. TCR breadth was compared between groups using two-sided Wilcoxon rank-sum tests. TCRdb provides this immuneACCESS table in a form limited to in-frame rearrangements. Some clones are lacking; in checked studies, under half of them reflect an unresolved V gene, and why the rest are absent is not known. The D gene and trimming were derived from the DNA, and the V and J assignments and clone size from that table. The sample table shows about 350,000 clones, and just over 90% are seen once. Under 5% of the sample goes to the ten largest clones.

The junction carries 12 bases between V and J, which are trimmed by 2 bases and 2 bases respectively. According to the germline V gene, CDR1 reads MNHEY and CDR2 reads SVGEGT. Inclusive of the bounding cysteine and phenylalanine, the CDR3 is 15 residues long. Only the CDR3 DNA is retained, 45 bases long and in frame from the first base. Sample time point, as interpreted from the label and publication: individuals recovered from natural SARS-CoV-2 infection. The receptor comes from a human donor who had recovered from COVID-19. This sequence uses TRBV6-2 or TRBV6-3 and TRBJ1-1; the best D guess is TRBD1, with 6 bases matching. The input for sequencing was peripheral blood, taken after recovery from COVID-19. The DNA sequence is as follows: TGTGCCAGCAGTTACCGCACGGGACACAACACTGAAGCTTTCTTT. The translation is CASSYRTGHNTEAFF.